Presented here are 11 T cell receptor beta chains from one specimen sequenced in a study of T cell responses to AZD1222 COVID-19 vaccine. Data came from immunoSEQ multiplex PCR; TCRdb stores just in-frame clones and leaves some out. The table shows around 100,000 clones, with 85% to 90% occurring only once. The source material was peripheral blood, sampled on day 0 of AZD1222 vaccination. These receptor sequences come from an adult in good health.

This chain links TRBV5-4 with TRBJ1-4, with a tentative D call TRBD1 (5 bases). The length of the CDR3 is 15 residues. Trimming took off 2 bases at V and 5 bases at J, with 13 bases between the two ends. The germline gives CDR1 SGHNT, CDR2 YYREEE (reference sequence). This CDR3 reads CASSFYGEGNEKLFF. For the CDR3, the DNA is TGTGCCAGCAGCTTCTATGGTGAGGGGAATGAAAAACTGTTTTTT.

The chain employs TRBV5-4 and TRBJ1-6, with D maybe TRBD1 (5 bases). Trimming left V 4 bases short and J 3 bases short, with 11 bases between. From germline, CDR1 is SGHNT and CDR2 YYREEE (reference sequence). This CDR3 has 15 amino acids. CDR3: CASSPGTDYNSPLHF. Here the CDR3 DNA reads TGTGCCAGCAGCCCGGGGACGGACTATAATTCACCCCTCCACTTT.

The chain couples TRBV24-1 to TRBJ2-5, with TRBD1 matching 8 bases. The trim removed 1 base at V and 4 bases at J, leaving 4 bases unmatched. The V gene's germline CDR1 is KGHDR and CDR2 SFDVKD. The CDR3 is 15 amino acids. CDR3 DNA: TGTGCCACCAGTGATTTAGGAGGACAGGGAGAGACCCAGTACTTC. Amino acids: CATSDLGGQGETQYF.

The gene calls are TRBV7-9 and TRBJ2-5, with 7 bases lining up with TRBD2. The CDR3 extends over 15 amino acids. The V gene end was trimmed by 1 base and the J gene end by 2 bases; junction bases not matched to a gene: 4. Germline values: CDR1 SEHNR, CDR2 FQNEAQ (reference sequence). This chain's CDR3 is CASSLGRGFQETQYF. CDR3 in DNA: TGTGCCAGCAGCTTAGGGCGGGGGTTTCAAGAGACCCAGTACTTC.

The rearrangement joins TRBV5-4 to TRBJ2-7, with D perhaps TRBD1 or TRBD2 (5 bases each). V was clipped by 4 bases and J by 0 bases, with 11 bases between them. Germline V gives CDR1 SGHNT, CDR2 YYREEE (reference sequence). This CDR3 is 14 amino acids long. CDR3 protein: CASSPPGPSYEQYF. As DNA, the CDR3 is TGTGCCAGCAGCCCACCGGGACCCTCCTACGAGCAGTACTTC.

V is TRBV7-9 and J is TRBJ1-2; D ambiguous. Germline V gene sequence: CDR1 SEHNR, CDR2 FQNEAQ (reference sequence). V was cut by 4 bases and J by 4 bases, with 10 bases left in between. CDR3 length: 13 residues. CDR3 protein: CASSSGEFYGYTF. CDR3 nucleotide sequence: TGTGCCAGCAGCTCGGGAGAGTTCTATGGCTACACCTTC.

The V call is TRBV11-3, the J call TRBJ1-3, with a tentative D call TRBD1 (5 bases). The CDR3 length is 16 residues. Trimming left V 4 bases short and J 0 bases short, with 13 bases between. Per the germline V gene, CDR1 is SGHNT and CDR2 is YENEEA. CDR3 sequence: CASSSTGRYSGNTIYF. As DNA, the CDR3 is TGTGCCAGCAGCTCAACGGGACGGTACTCTGGAAACACCATATATTTT.

This chain links TRBV9 with TRBJ1-6, with no clear D. The CDR3 contains 13 residues. V gave up 4 bases and J gave up 6 bases, with 8 bases separating them. CDR1 and CDR2 (germline): SGDLS, YYNGEE. The CDR3: CASSPRANSPLHF. For the CDR3, the DNA is TGTGCCAGCAGCCCCCGGGCTAATTCACCCCTCCACTTT.

CDR3 in DNA: TGCGCCAGCAGCCCCTTTGACAGGGCCCTACAGCCCCAGCATTTT. Translated, it gives CASSPFDRALQPQHF. The rearrangement uses TRBV4-1 and TRBJ1-5; TRBD1 matches 7 bases. CDR1 is MGHRA and CDR2 is YSYEKL in the germline V gene. The CDR3 spans 15 residues. Trimming removed 4 bases from V and 7 bases from J; junction bases left unmatched: 10.

The CDR3: CASSSGDVGEKLFF. The CDR3 region has the DNA TGCGCCAGCAGTTCAGGGGATGTAGGTGAAAAACTGTTTTTT. This sequence joins TRBV5-1 and TRBJ1-4, with D perhaps matching TRBD1 (6 bases). V dropped 5 bases and J dropped 7 bases, with 15 bases sitting between them. Germline CDR1 SGHRS, CDR2 YFSETQ. The CDR3 has 14 residues.

The V and J genes are TRBV5-1 and TRBJ2-2, with D hard to call. Trimming left V 0 bases short and J 1 base short, with 7 bases between. Looked up from germline, CDR1 is SGHRS and CDR2 is YFSETQ. This CDR3 contains 15 residues. The CDR3 bases are TGCGCCAGCAGCTTGGGACGGAGGAACACCGGGGAGCTGTTTTTT. Translating it yields CASSLGRRNTGELFF.